This TCR beta chain was identified during a study of blood T cells in healthy people across ages. Study observations and caveats: Percentage of naive T cells showed a strong correlation with TCR beta diversity.

On this clonotype: The antigen is unknown.

The length of the CDR3 is 13 residues. Trimming removed 8 bases at V and 0 bases at J, with 11 bases between. The germline gives CDR1 DFQATT, CDR2 SNEGSKA (reference sequence). The second PCR ran about 6 to 11 cycles with a sample-barcoded 5' primer and J-beta primers. Every molecule of cDNA carried a tag from a template-switch adaptor with 12 random nucleotides. TCRdb processed the 5' RACE reads anew with MiXCR; each CDR3 protein has one entry. The data hold roughly 500,000 distinct CDR3 sequences, with around 24% observed a single time. These data were also filed under a second study, of T cells of mothers and their children. As reported in that work: The authors identified no persistent microchimeric T cell clones.

This chain links TRBV20-1 with TRBJ1-5; D unclear. Sequencing used blood. The receptor comes from a boy under 18 in good health. This CDR3 reads CSTLGYSNQPQHF. DNA of the CDR3: TGCAGTACCCTGGGGTATAGCAATCAGCCCCAGCATTTT.